Below, 22 T cell receptor beta chains from the same sample are listed, as sequenced in a study of blood T cell repertoires in COVID-19 (dated by TCRdb to about 2020). The library was obtained by the immunoSEQ multiplex PCR assay. In its TCRdb copy, this immuneACCESS table keeps in-frame sequences only and misses some clones. Where compared with another copy, unresolved V genes explain less than half of these, and the others have no known cause. This sample has about 110,000 clones in its table, and 65% to 75% of those were observed once. The ten biggest clones cover approximately 0.9% of the sample. The sample comprised peripheral blood. The receptor source for this set is a human donor with acute or convalescent COVID-19. The donor label of this sample is uncertain.

Here the CDR3 reads CASSFMAGGFTDTQYF. For the CDR3, the DNA is TGTGCCAGCAGCTTCATGGCGGGGGGATTCACAGATACGCAGTATTTT. The rearrangement joins TRBV5-5 to TRBJ2-3; 8 bases map to TRBD2. The length of the CDR3 is 16 residues. The germline V gene encodes CDR1 SGHKS and CDR2 YYEKEE (reference sequence). The ends lost 2 bases at V and 2 bases at J; junction bases unmatched: 7.

This chain connects TRBV28 to TRBJ1-4, with 7 bases that match TRBD1. With V trimmed by 6 bases and J by 8 bases, 6 bases remained unmatched. Germline V gene data show CDR1 as MDHEN and CDR2 as SYDVKM. The CDR3 contains 13 residues. The DNA for the CDR3 is TGTGCCAGCAGCAGACAGGGAAGCGAAAAACTGTTTTTT. Translation gives CASSRQGSEKLFF.

This clone was counted a few times. This chain uses TRBV2 with TRBJ2-1; 8 bases map to TRBD2. V shed 9 bases and J 8 bases; nucleotides not matched to a gene: 12. Per the germline V gene, CDR1 is SNHLY and CDR2 is FYNNEI. The CDR3 loop spans 14 amino acids. CDR3 sequence: CASVSGGRGDEQFF. DNA for the CDR3: TGTGCCAGTGTCAGCGGGGGCCGGGGGGATGAGCAGTTCTTC.

V gene TRBV12-3 or TRBV12-4 combines with J gene TRBJ2-3; D is possibly TRBD1 (5 bases). This CDR3 is 13 amino acids long. Trimming shortened V by 8 bases and J by 4 bases, and 13 bases separated the two germline ends. The CDR3 protein is CASAQENPDTQYF. The CDR3 bases are TGTGCCAGCGCACAGGAAAATCCAGATACGCAGTATTTT.

This clone came up a few times. V usage is TRBV27 and J usage is TRBJ1-5; TRBD1 aligns across 9 bases. Trimming at V came to 6 bases and at J to 0 bases, leaving 6 bases not matched to a gene. CDR3 length: 16 residues. Germline CDR1 reads MNHEY; CDR2 reads SMNVEV (reference sequence). CDR3 amino acids: CASRKQGASSNQPQHF. CDR3 DNA sequence: TGTGCCAGCAGAAAACAGGGGGCAAGTAGCAATCAGCCCCAGCATTTT.

This clone has more than one count but fewer than ten. This chain joins TRBV5-1 and TRBJ2-1, with 9 bases matching TRBD1. Germline values: CDR1 SGHRS, CDR2 YFSETQ. The CDR3 has 14 amino acids. V shed 4 bases and J 9 bases; nucleotides not matched to a gene: 8. The CDR3 DNA sequence: TGCGCCAGCAGCCGCGGGGACAGGGCCAGTGAGCAGTTCTTC. Its protein is CASSRGDRASEQFF.

The V call is TRBV6-5, the J call TRBJ1-2, with 9 bases matching TRBD1. Germline V gene lookup returns CDR1 MNHEY and CDR2 SVGAGI. The V and J ends lost 5 bases and 6 bases, in that order; junction bases with no gene match: 7. This CDR3 comprises 14 residues. CDR3 DNA sequence: TGTGCCAGCAGTCCGGGGACAGGGAGGGATGGCTACACCTTC. Translation gives CASSPGTGRDGYTF.

This clone was detected only a few times. V is TRBV29-1 and J is TRBJ1-1, with 9 bases lining up with TRBD1. J was trimmed by 10 bases and V by 4 bases; bases with no gene match: 1. The CDR3 has 10 residues. CDR1 and CDR2 from the germline V gene are SQVTM and ANQGSEA. As DNA, the CDR3 is TGCAGCGTTGCGGACAGGGGAGCTTTCTTT. Its translation: CSVADRGAFF.

The chain uses TRBV28 and TRBJ2-1, with D perhaps TRBD1 (6 bases). V was cut by 6 bases and J by 7 bases, with 22 bases left in between. In germline, CDR1 is MDHEN, CDR2 SYDVKM. The CDR3 covers 16 residues. CDR3 sequence reads: CASRTYRAAGGNEQFF. In DNA form, the CDR3 reads TGTGCCAGCAGAACATACAGGGCCGCCGGAGGAAATGAGCAGTTCTTC.

Only one count was recorded for this clone. The V gene is TRBV14, the J gene TRBJ2-3; perhaps TRBD2 as D (5 bases). Trimming stripped 2 bases from V and 1 base from J, with 19 bases between. The CDR3 runs 18 residues. CDR1 SGHDN and CDR2 FVKESK come from the germline V gene. In DNA form, the CDR3 reads TGTGCCAGCAGCCAAAGTGAGGGATCGTTCTTCGGCACAGATACGCAGTATTTT. Amino acid sequence: CASSQSEGSFFGTDTQYF.

This clone was seen only a few times. This rearrangement joins TRBV19 to TRBJ1-6; D perhaps matches TRBD1 (5 bases). The CDR3 has 14 residues. Germline V gives CDR1 LNHDA, CDR2 SQIVND (reference sequence). V was shortened by 4 bases and J by 8 bases, with 12 bases between the two germline ends. CDR3 coding DNA: TGTGCCAGTAGTAACAGCAGGGCGGATTCACCCCTCCACTTT. Residues: CASSNSRADSPLHF. Together with reference TRBV19 and TRBJ1-6, the CDR3 gives the full variable domain: DGGITQSPKYLFRKEGQNVTLSCEQNLNHDAMYWYRQDPGQGLRLIYYSQIVNDFQKGDIAEGYSVSREKKESFPLTVTSAQKNPTAFYLCASSNSRADSPLHFGNGTRLTVT.

The rearrangement uses TRBV6-1 and TRBJ2-3; a weak D match, TRBD2 (6 bases). The V gene lost 4 bases and the J gene lost 0 bases, with 14 bases spanning the gap. Germline-derived CDR1 and CDR2 are MNHNS and SASEGT. This CDR3 is 16 amino acids long. As DNA, the CDR3 is TGTGCCAGCAGTGCCCAGCGGGCGCCAAGCACAGATACGCAGTATTTT. This gives the protein CASSAQRAPSTDTQYF.

V and J are TRBV19 and TRBJ2-3; 11 bases match TRBD2. Germline V gene data show CDR1 as LNHDA and CDR2 as SQIVND (reference sequence). J gave up 5 bases and V 4 bases, and 8 bases lay outside the gene matches. This CDR3 comprises 16 residues. The CDR3 reads CASSKSLAGGLDTQYF. The CDR3 region has the DNA TGTGCCAGTAGTAAGTCTCTAGCGGGGGGCTTAGATACGCAGTATTTT.

This chain connects TRBV6-6 to TRBJ1-4; TRBD1 matches at 7 bases. Germline CDR1 MNHNY, CDR2 SVGAGI (reference sequence). The CDR3 is 14 residues long. The junction had 1 base not matched to a gene; V was cut back by 0 bases and J by 6 bases. CDR3 DNA: TGTGCCAGCAGTTACTCGGGACAGCATGAAAAACTGTTTTTT. Amino acids: CASSYSGQHEKLFF.

The V call is TRBV3-1 (or the pseudogene TRBV3-2), the J call TRBJ2-5; 10 bases align to TRBD1. The CDR3 is 15 residues long. In germline, CDR1 is LGHDT, CDR2 YNNKEL (reference sequence). V gave up 4 bases and J gave up 9 bases; unmatched junction bases: 11. This chain's CDR3 is CASSLRDRGVGAQYF. The CDR3 DNA sequence: TGTGCCAGCAGCCTACGGGACAGGGGAGTAGGGGCCCAGTACTTC.

The chain recombines TRBV11-2 with TRBJ2-3; 10 bases fit TRBD2. Per the germline V gene, CDR1 is SGHAT and CDR2 is FQNNGV. This CDR3 is 16 amino acids long. V dropped 5 bases and J dropped 2; count of bases not matched to a gene: 7. CDR3 sequence: CASSHRSGGFTDTQYF. CDR3 nucleotide sequence: TGTGCCAGCAGCCATCGTAGCGGGGGGTTCACAGATACGCAGTATTTT. The full variable domain, completed using reference TRBV11-2 and TRBJ2-3, is EAGVAQSPRYKIIEKRQSVAFWCNPISGHATLYWYQQILGQGPKLLIQFQNNGVVDDSQLPKDRFSAERLKGVDSTLKIQPAKLEDSAVYLCASSHRSGGFTDTQYFGPGTRLTVL.

The V and J genes are TRBV18 and TRBJ2-7; D may be TRBD1 (6 bases). The germline gives CDR1 KGHSH, CDR2 LQKENI. V was shortened by 3 bases and J by 2 bases, with 8 bases between the two germline ends. The CDR3 is 13 residues long. CDR3 DNA: TGTGCCAGCTCACCCACAGGGCCCTACGAGCAGTACGTC. Its translation is CASSPTGPYEQYV.

This clone was picked up one time. The genes are TRBV6-6 and TRBJ2-1; D is undetermined. In germline, CDR1 is MNHNY, CDR2 SVGAGI (reference sequence). The CDR3 has 12 amino acids. The V and J ends lost 6 bases and 9 bases respectively, with 12 bases between them. The CDR3 protein is CASSLSKSEQFF. CDR3 coding DNA: TGTGCCAGCAGCCTTAGCAAGAGTGAGCAGTTCTTC.

The chain has TRBV29-1 and TRBJ2-7; perhaps TRBD2 as D (6 bases). The CDR3 totals 14 residues. V lost 8 bases to trimming and J lost 0 bases, with 17 bases between them. The V gene's germline CDR1 is SQVTM and CDR2 ANQGSEA. The CDR3 nucleotides read TGCAGCTACCGGGAGTTTGTGGACTCCTACGAGCAGTACTTC. Its protein product is CSYREFVDSYEQYF.

The rearrangement joins TRBV2 to TRBJ2-7; TRBD1 matches 7 bases. Germline V gene data show CDR1 as SNHLY and CDR2 as FYNNEI. The CDR3 totals 15 residues. Losses at the gene ends were 4 bases for V and 5 bases for J; bases not matched to a gene: 11. CDR3 region: CASSAPLGQGDEQYV. In DNA form, the CDR3 reads TGTGCCAGCAGTGCGCCCTTGGGCCAGGGGGACGAGCAGTACGTC.

The chain couples TRBV29-1 to TRBJ2-7; 7 bases match TRBD1. The germline V gene encodes CDR1 SQVTM and CDR2 ANQGSEA. J was trimmed by 4 bases and V by 5 bases; bases with no gene match: 11. The CDR3 totals 14 residues. CDR3 in amino acids: CSVRITGARYEQYF. The CDR3 DNA reads as TGCAGCGTTCGAATTACAGGGGCGCGGTACGAGCAGTACTTC.

This chain connects TRBV18 to TRBJ2-5, with no clear D. Trimming cost V 2 bases and J 2 bases, with 6 bases left between them. From germline, CDR1 is KGHSH and CDR2 LQKENI. This CDR3 is 13 amino acids long. CDR3 in amino acids: CASSPFGQETQYF. In nucleotides, the CDR3 is TGTGCCAGCTCACCATTCGGGCAAGAGACCCAGTACTTC.